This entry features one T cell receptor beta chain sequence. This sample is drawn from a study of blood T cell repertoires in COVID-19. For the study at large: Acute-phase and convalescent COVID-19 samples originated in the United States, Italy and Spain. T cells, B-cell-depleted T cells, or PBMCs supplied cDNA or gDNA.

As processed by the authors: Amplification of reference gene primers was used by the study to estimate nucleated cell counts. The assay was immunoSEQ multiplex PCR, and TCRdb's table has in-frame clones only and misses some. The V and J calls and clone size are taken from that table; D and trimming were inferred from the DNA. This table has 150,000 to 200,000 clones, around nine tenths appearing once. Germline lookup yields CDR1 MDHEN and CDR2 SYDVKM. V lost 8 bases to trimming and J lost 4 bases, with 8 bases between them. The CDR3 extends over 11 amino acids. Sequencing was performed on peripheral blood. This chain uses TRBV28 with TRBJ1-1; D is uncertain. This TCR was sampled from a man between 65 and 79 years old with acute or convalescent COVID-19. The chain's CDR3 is CASWGGTEAFF. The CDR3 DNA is TGTGCCAGCTGGGGAGGCACTGAAGCTTTCTTT.